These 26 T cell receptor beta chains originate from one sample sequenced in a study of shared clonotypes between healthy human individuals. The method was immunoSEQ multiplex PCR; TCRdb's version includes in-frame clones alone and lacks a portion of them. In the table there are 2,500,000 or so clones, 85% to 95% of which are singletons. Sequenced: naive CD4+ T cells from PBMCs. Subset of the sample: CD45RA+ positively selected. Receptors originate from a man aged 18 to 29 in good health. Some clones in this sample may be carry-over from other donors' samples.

Here the CDR3 DNA reads TGTGCCAGCAGCTACGTGAACACCGGGGAGCTGTTTTTT. Protein product: CASSYVNTGELFF. The chain couples TRBV7-3 to TRBJ2-2; D uncertain. Germline assignment: CDR1 SGHTA and CDR2 FQGTGA. V was shortened by 4 bases and J by 1 base, with 4 bases between the two germline ends. The length of the CDR3 is 13 residues.

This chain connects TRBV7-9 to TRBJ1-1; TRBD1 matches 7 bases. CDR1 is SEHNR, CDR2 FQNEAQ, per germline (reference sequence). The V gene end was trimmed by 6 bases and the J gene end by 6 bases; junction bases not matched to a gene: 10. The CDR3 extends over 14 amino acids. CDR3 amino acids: CASSQQGRGSEAFF. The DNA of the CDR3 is TGTGCCAGCAGTCAACAGGGGCGCGGATCTGAAGCTTTCTTT.

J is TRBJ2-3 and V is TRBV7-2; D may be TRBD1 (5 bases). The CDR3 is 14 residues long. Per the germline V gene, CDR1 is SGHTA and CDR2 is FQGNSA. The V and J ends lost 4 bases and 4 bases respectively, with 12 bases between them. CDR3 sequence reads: CASSSVGAADTQYF. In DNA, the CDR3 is TGTGCCAGCAGCTCCGTAGGGGCCGCAGATACGCAGTATTTT.

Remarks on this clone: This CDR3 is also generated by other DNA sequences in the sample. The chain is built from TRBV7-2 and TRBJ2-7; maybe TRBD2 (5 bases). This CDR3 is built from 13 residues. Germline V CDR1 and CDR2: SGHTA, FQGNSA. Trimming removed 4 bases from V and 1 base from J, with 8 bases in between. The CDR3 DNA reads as TGTGCCAGCAGCTCCCGGGGTTCCTACGAGCAGTACTTC. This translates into CASSSRGSYEQYF.

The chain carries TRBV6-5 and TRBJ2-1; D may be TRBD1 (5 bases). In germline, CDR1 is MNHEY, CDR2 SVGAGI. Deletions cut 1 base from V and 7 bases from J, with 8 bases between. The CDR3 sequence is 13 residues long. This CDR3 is CASSYLRGNEQFF. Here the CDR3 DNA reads TGTGCCAGCAGTTACTTAAGGGGTAATGAGCAGTTCTTC.

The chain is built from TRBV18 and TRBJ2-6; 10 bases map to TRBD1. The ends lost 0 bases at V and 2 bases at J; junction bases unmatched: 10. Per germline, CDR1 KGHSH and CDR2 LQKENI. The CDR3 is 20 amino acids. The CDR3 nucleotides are TGTGCCAGCTCACCACCGGGGTACGGGACAGGGGCGGCTGGGGCCAACGTCCTGACTTTC. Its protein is CASSPPGYGTGAAGANVLTF.

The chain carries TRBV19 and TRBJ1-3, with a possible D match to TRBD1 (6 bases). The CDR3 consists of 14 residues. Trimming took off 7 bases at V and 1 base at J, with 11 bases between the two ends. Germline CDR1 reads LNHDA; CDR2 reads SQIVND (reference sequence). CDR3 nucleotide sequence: TGTGCCAGTATCGCCAGGGGATCTGGAAACACCATATATTTT. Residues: CASIARGSGNTIYF. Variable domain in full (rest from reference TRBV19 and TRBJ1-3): DGGITQSPKYLFRKEGQNVTLSCEQNLNHDAMYWYRQDPGQGLRLIYYSQIVNDFQKGDIAEGYSVSREKKESFPLTVTSAQKNPTAFYLCASIARGSGNTIYFGEGSWLTVV.

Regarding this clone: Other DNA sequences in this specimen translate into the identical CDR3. The CDR3 region is CASSPQGNEQYF. The CDR3 DNA sequence: TGTGCCAGCTCACCACAGGGGAACGAGCAGTACTTC. The rearrangement links TRBV18 to TRBJ2-7; TRBD1 is a possible D gene (5 bases). The germline V gene encodes CDR1 KGHSH and CDR2 LQKENI. V was shortened by 1 base and J by 5 bases, with 6 bases between the two germline ends. This CDR3 spans 12 amino acids.

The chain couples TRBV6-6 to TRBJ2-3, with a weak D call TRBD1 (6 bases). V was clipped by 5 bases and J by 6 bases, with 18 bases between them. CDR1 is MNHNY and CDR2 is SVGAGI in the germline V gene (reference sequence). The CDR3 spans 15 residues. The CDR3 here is CASSAGDTPRDTQYF. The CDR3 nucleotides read TGTGCCAGCAGTGCCGGGGACACCCCGAGGGATACGCAGTATTTT.

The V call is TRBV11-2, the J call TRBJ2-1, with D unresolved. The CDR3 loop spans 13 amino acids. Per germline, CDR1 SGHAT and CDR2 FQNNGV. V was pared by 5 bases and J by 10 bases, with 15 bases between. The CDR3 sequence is CASSTTSVGEQFF. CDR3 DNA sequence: TGTGCCAGCAGCACAACCTCGGTTGGGGAGCAGTTCTTC.

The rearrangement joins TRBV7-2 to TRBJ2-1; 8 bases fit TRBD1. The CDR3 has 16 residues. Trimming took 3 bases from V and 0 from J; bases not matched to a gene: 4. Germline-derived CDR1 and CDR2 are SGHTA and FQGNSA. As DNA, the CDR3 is TGTGCCAGCAGCTTCCGGACAGGGCGCTCCTACAATGAGCAGTTCTTC. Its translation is CASSFRTGRSYNEQFF.

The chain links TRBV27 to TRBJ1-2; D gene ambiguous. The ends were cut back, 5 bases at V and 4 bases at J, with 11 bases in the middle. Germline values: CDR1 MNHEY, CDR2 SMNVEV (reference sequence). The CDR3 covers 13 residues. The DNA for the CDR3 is TGTGCCAGCAGTGTGGGGAAGTTCTATGGCTACACCTTC. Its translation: CASSVGKFYGYTF.

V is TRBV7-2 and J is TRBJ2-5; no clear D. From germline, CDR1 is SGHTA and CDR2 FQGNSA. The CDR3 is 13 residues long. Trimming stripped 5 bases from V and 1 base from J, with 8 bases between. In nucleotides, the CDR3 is TGTGCCAGCAGCATCGCAGTCCAAGAGACCCAGTACTTC. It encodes CASSIAVQETQYF. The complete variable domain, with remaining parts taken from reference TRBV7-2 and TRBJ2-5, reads GAGVSQSPSNKVTEKGKDVELRCDPISGHTALYWYRQSLGQGLEFLIYFQGNSAPDKSGLPSDRFSAERTGGSVSTLTIQRTQQEDSAVYLCASSIAVQETQYFGPGTRLLVL.

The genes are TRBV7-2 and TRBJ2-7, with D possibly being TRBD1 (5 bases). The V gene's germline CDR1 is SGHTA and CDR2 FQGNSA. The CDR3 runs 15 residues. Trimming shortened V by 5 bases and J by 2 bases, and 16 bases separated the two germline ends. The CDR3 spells CASSPGHRGPYEQYF. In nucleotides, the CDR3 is TGTGCCAGCAGCCCAGGGCACAGAGGCCCCTACGAGCAGTACTTC.

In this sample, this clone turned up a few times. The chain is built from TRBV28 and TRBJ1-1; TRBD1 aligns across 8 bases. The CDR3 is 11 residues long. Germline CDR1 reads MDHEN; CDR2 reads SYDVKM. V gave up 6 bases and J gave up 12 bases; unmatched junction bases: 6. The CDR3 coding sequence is TGTGCCAGCAGGCTGACAGGGGAATCTTTCTTT. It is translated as CASRLTGESFF.

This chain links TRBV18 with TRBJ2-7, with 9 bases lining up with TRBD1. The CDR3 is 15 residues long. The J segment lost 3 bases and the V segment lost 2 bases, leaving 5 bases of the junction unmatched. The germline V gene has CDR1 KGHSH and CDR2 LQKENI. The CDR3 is CASSPTSGQGYEQYF. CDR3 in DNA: TGTGCCAGCTCACCAACCTCGGGACAGGGCTACGAGCAGTACTTC.

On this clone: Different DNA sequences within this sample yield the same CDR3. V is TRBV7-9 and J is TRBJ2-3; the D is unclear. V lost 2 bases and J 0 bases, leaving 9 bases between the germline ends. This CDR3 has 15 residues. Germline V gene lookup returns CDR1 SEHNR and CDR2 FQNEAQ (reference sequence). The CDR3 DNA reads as TGTGCCAGCAGCTTACTGTTACCTAGCACAGATACGCAGTATTTT. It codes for CASSLLLPSTDTQYF.

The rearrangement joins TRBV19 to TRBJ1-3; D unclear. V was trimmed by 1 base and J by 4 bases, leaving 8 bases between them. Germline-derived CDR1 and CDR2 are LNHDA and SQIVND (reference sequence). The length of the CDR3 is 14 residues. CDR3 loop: CASSIGSRGNTIYF. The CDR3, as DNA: TGTGCCAGTAGTATAGGAAGCAGGGGAAACACCATATATTTT.

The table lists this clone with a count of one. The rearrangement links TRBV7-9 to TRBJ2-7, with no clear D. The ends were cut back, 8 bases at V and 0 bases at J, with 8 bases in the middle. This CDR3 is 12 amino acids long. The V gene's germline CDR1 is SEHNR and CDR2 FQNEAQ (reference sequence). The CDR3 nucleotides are TGTGCCAGCCCTATGCTCTCCTACGAGCAGTACTTC. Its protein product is CASPMLSYEQYF. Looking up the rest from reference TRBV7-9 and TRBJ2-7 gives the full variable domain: DTGVSQNPRHKITKRGQNVTFRCDPISEHNRLYWYRQTLGQGPEFLTYFQNEAQLEKSRLLSDRFSAERPKGSFSTLEIQRTEQGDSAMYLCASPMLSYEQYFGPGTRLTVT.

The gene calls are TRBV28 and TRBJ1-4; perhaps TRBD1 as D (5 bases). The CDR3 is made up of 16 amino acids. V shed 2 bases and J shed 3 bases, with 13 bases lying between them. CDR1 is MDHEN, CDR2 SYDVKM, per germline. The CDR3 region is CASSLLQGGANEKLFF. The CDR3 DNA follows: TGTGCCAGCAGTTTACTTCAGGGAGGAGCTAATGAAAAACTGTTTTTT.

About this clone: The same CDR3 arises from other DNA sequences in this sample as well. The CDR3 DNA reads TGTGCCAGCAGCGGATCCTCTGGAAACACCATATATTTT. It codes for CASSGSSGNTIYF. This chain links TRBV9 with TRBJ1-3; D not resolved. The CDR3 length is 13 residues. The V end lost 3 bases, the J end lost 0 bases, and 4 bases lay between the germline ends. Germline V lookup: CDR1 SGDLS, CDR2 YYNGEE.

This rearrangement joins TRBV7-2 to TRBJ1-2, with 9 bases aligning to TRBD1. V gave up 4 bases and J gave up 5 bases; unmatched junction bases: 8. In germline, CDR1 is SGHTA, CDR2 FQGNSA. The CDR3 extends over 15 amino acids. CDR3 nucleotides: TGTGCCAGCAGCTCCGGGACAGGGACGGCGTATGGCTACACCTTC. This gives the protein CASSSGTGTAYGYTF.

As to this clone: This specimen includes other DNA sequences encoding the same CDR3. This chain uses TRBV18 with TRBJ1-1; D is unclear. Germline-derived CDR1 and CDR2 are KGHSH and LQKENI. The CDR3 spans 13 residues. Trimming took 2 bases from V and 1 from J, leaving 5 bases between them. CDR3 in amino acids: CASSPTRNTEAFF. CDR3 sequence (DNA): TGTGCCAGCTCACCAACCAGGAACACTGAAGCTTTCTTT.

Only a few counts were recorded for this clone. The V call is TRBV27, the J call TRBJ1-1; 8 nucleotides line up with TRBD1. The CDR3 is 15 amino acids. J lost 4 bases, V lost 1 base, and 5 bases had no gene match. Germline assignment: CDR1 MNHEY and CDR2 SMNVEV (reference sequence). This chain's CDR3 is CASSLFQGAPTEAFF. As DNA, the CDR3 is TGTGCCAGCAGTTTATTTCAGGGGGCGCCCACTGAAGCTTTCTTT.

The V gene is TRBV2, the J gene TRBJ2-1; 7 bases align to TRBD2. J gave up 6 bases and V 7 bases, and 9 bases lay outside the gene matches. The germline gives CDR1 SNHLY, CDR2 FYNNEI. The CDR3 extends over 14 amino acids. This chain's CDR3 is CASKLAGASNEQFF. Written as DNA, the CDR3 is TGTGCCAGCAAGTTGGCGGGAGCCAGCAATGAGCAGTTCTTC. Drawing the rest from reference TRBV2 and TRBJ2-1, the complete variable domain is EPEVTQTPSHQVTQMGQEVILRCVPISNHLYFYWYRQILGQKVEFLVSFYNNEISEKSEIFDDQFSVERPDGSNFTLKIRSTKLEDSAMYFCASKLAGASNEQFFGPGTRLTVL.

The CDR3 bases are TGTGCCAGAGGGGTGACTAATGAAAAACTGTTTTTT. It is translated as CARGVTNEKLFF. The V and J genes are TRBV11-2 and TRBJ1-4; weak D call: TRBD1 (5 bases). Trimming cost V 9 bases and J 2 bases, with 7 bases left between them. CDR3 size: 12 residues. CDR1 is SGHAT, CDR2 FQNNGV, per germline.